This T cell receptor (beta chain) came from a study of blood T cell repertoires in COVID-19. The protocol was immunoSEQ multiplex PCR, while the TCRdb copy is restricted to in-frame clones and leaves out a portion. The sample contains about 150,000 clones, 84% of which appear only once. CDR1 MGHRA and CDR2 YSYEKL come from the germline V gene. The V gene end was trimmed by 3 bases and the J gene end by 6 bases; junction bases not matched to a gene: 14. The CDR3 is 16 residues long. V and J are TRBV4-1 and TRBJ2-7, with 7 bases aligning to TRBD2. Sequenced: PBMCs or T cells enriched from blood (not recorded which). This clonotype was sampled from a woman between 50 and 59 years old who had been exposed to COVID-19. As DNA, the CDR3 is TGCGCCAGCAGCCAGATTGGGGGGGGTCTGGTGCGCGAGCAGTACTTC. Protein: CASSQIGGGLVREQYF.